This paragraph covers one T cell receptor (beta chain) sequence. Its target is not known. These data are taken from a study of CD8 T cells in Susac syndrome. Points from the study as a whole: The TCR sequencing and HLA analysis in the study involved a relatively small number of individuals, as the study acknowledged.

This CDR3 contains 12 residues. Trimming took 3 bases from V and 6 from J; bases not matched to a gene: 1. Germline V gene sequence: CDR1 KGHSH, CDR2 LQKENI. An input of roughly 0.45 to 1 ug of RNA was subjected to reverse transcription using random hexamers. TCRdb analysed the immunoSEQ multiplex PCR reads with MiXCR anew, one entry per CDR3 protein. The sample has just over 300,000 distinct CDR3 sequences; about 90% are singletons. CD8+ and CD4+ T cells taken from blood had their TCR beta sequenced. Sequenced input: CD4+ T cells from PBMCs. This sequence was found in a human donor with multiple sclerosis. The chain carries TRBV18 and TRBJ1-2; 7 nucleotides line up with TRBD1. In DNA, the CDR3 is TGTGCCAGCTCACCTGGGACAGATGGCTACACCTTC. It is translated as CASSPGTDGYTF. The full variable domain, completed using reference TRBV18 and TRBJ1-2, is NAGVMQNPRHLVRRRGQEARLRCSPMKGHSHVYWYRQLPEEGLKFMVYLQKENIIDESGMPKERFSAEFPKEGPSILRIQQVVRGDSAAYFCASSPGTDGYTFGSGTRLTVV.